The 5 T cell receptor beta chains below were found in one sample sequenced in a study of cytomegalovirus exposure and HLA in healthy donors. Primers: 60 Vbeta forward and 13 Jbeta reverse. Generated by immunoSEQ multiplex PCR, the TCRdb table keeps only in-frame clones and is missing some. This repertoire shows under 200,000 clones, roughly 85% found once; its top ten account for about 1.7%. Specimen: PBMCs. The receptors originated from a woman in her late teens or twenties in good health and CMV-seronegative.

This chain joins TRBV7-9 and TRBJ2-3; D perhaps matches TRBD1 (5 bases). Germline V CDR1 and CDR2: SEHNR, FQNEAQ (reference sequence). This CDR3 has 16 amino acids. Trimming removed 3 bases at V and 0 bases at J, with 13 bases between. In DNA form, the CDR3 reads TGTGCCAGCAGCTTGACAGACCCAGCTAGCACAGATACGCAGTATTTT. It yields the protein CASSLTDPASTDTQYF.

The rearrangement links TRBV28 to TRBJ2-5, with D perhaps matching TRBD2 (6 bases). Trimming left V 1 base short and J 5 bases short, with 11 bases between. The germline V gene has CDR1 MDHEN and CDR2 SYDVKM. The CDR3 spans 14 residues. The CDR3 spells CASSLLSSGETQYF. DNA for the CDR3: TGTGCCAGCAGTTTATTGTCCAGCGGGGAGACCCAGTACTTC.

To note about this clone: The same CDR3 arises from other DNA sequences in this sample as well. The chain has TRBV19 and TRBJ2-1; D call uncertain. V was trimmed by 3 bases and J by 5 bases, leaving 8 bases between them. Looked up from germline, CDR1 is LNHDA and CDR2 is SQIVND (reference sequence). The CDR3 consists of 13 residues. The CDR3 coding sequence is TGTGCCAGTAGTATCCCGGGTAACAATGAGCAGTTCTTC. Protein product: CASSIPGNNEQFF. The full variable domain, its missing parts supplied by reference TRBV19 and TRBJ2-1, is DGGITQSPKYLFRKEGQNVTLSCEQNLNHDAMYWYRQDPGQGLRLIYYSQIVNDFQKGDIAEGYSVSREKKESFPLTVTSAQKNPTAFYLCASSIPGNNEQFFGPGTRLTVL.

The gene calls are TRBV9 and TRBJ2-7; D perhaps matches TRBD1 (6 bases). The CDR3 is 14 amino acids. In germline, CDR1 is SGDLS, CDR2 YYNGEE. The ends were cut back, 4 bases at V and 5 bases at J, with 16 bases in the middle. In nucleotides, the CDR3 is TGTGCCAGCAGCTCTGAGGGACACGGAGACGAGCAGTACTTC. Protein sequence: CASSSEGHGDEQYF. Full variable domain (outside the CDR3, taken from reference TRBV9 and TRBJ2-7): DSGVTQTPKHLITATGQRVTLRCSPRSGDLSVYWYQQSLDQGLQFLIQYYNGEERAKGNILERFSAQQFPDLHSELNLSSLELGDSALYFCASSSEGHGDEQYFGPGTRLTVT.

This sequence joins TRBV7-9 and TRBJ2-7, with D possibly being TRBD1 (6 bases). Trimming took 7 bases from V and 3 from J, leaving 13 bases between them. The germline gives CDR1 SEHNR, CDR2 FQNEAQ (reference sequence). This CDR3 is built from 13 residues. The DNA for the CDR3 is TGTGCCAGCACTGGCCGACAGGACTACGAGCAGTACTTC. Protein sequence: CASTGRQDYEQYF. The entire variable domain, with the rest obtained from reference TRBV7-9 and TRBJ2-7, is as follows: DTGVSQNPRHKITKRGQNVTFRCDPISEHNRLYWYRQTLGQGPEFLTYFQNEAQLEKSRLLSDRFSAERPKGSFSTLEIQRTEQGDSAMYLCASTGRQDYEQYFGPGTRLTVT.